This note documents a single T cell receptor beta chain sequence. This clonotype occurred many times. There is no known antigen for this receptor. Nothing much larger sits one base from this clone, and base qualities are not available. This entry belongs to a study of T cells in Graves' hyperthyroidism and ophthalmopathy (dated by TCRdb to between 2018 and 2021). Background on the whole study: Peripheral blood was sampled at the time of initial diagnosis, prior to any treatment. To identify distinguishing TCR V-J signatures, a discovery cohort of 100 patients was used, comprising 40 to 45 with Graves' ophthalmopathy and some 60 with stable Graves' hyperthyroidism. Prospective prediction of ophthalmopathy was tested in an independent validation cohort of 18 to 20 hyperthyroidism patients and 17 patients who later progressed to ophthalmopathy. The roughly 100 discovery patients were randomly divided into training and test sets at a 7:3 ratio. In addition, the study compared T-cell repertoires in thyroid tissue and in blood from six Graves' hyperthyroidism patients. After blood sampling, hyperthyroidism patients were treated with methimazole at a starting dose of 30 mg daily, and ophthalmopathy patients were treated with high-dose intravenous methylprednisolone. According to the paper, TCR Vbeta CDR3 sequencing was carried out on 135 peripheral blood samples, which came from fewer than 50 ophthalmopathy, under 80 hyperthyroidism and about 17 progressor patients.

A patient counted as having stable Graves' hyperthyroidism if no progression to ophthalmopathy occurred over 18 months of follow-up. Hyperthyroidism patients were aged 18 to 65 years and newly diagnosed, with disease duration of less than 2 months. The study excluded patients with uncontrolled infections, other autoimmune diseases, pregnancy or lactation. Diagnoses were established on the basis of clinical symptoms, serum thyroxine and TRAb, thyroid ultrasound, and orbital computed tomography. Ficoll-Paque density gradient centrifugation was used to isolate PBMCs from approximately 11 ml of fresh peripheral blood. Trizol reagent was used to extract total RNA, and RNA quality was then checked on an Agilent 2100 Bioanalyzer. Amplification of TCR beta CDR3 regions was carried out from RNA transcripts. The TCR CDR3 was subjected to a first round of RT-PCR using the HTBI primer set and the Qiagen OneStep RT-PCR kit. Libraries were constructed in a second round of multiplex PCR, after which size selection and purification were performed. Sequencing of the libraries was done on an Illumina HiSeq2000 using paired-end 100 bp reads. As for the original processing: SOAPnuke was used to process the raw data, with reads discarded if the reads contained adapters or uncalled bases, had a mean Phred below 15, or lacked an exact constant-primer or identifier match. High-quality paired reads were merged with COPE v1.2.5, and unique nucleotide sequences were defined as clonotypes. MiTCR v1.1 was used to align clonotypes to the IMGT TRBV, TRBD and TRBJ reference segments. Analysis was restricted to V-J combinations with a frequency above 0.0001, which covered roughly 99% of repertoires. A TCS score was defined as the ratio between F50 (clonal expansion) and ExV (chaos), using BLOSUM62-based TCRdist between CDR3 peptides within each V-J. Welch's t-statistics and random forest reduced roughly 540 V-J features to 10 to 15, which were used in a naive Bayes classifier (R e1071). The public reads were reprocessed in TCRdb via fastp at Q25 and MiXCR, keeping in-frame beta chains. Duplicate CDR3 protein sequences are folded into a single record with the most common DNA and genes. The authors' filters were not applied to this entry. Recorded for this sample are 340,000 or so distinct CDR3 sequences; over 15% of them occurred a single time. Of the sample, less than 65% is held by the ten largest clones.

What the authors observed across the whole study: In cross-validation, a model built on a 13 V-J signature told ophthalmopathy apart from stable hyperthyroidism with 85% to 90% sensitivity and approximately 81% specificity, and in testing the same model reached 80%/75%. Sample size was not statistically predetermined, and investigators were not blinded to group allocation. In validation, the model predicted progression to ophthalmopathy a median of about 6 months before onset, with roughly 70% sensitivity and roughly 72% specificity. Blood samples also contained most of the expanded thyroid clonotypes (frequency above 0.001), which suggests that blood repertoires may reflect thyroid immune responses.

CDR1 SGHVS and CDR2 FQNEAQ were looked up in the germline V gene. The CDR3, cysteine through phenylalanine, is 13 amino acids long. The sequence is cut down to CDR3 DNA, 39 bases in frame from base 1. V sheds 5 bases and J sheds 8 bases, leaving 13 bases between their ends. Sample: blood. This chain joins TRBV7-8 to TRBJ2-1; the D gene is unclear. The sequence derives from a woman between 45 and 60 years old with Graves' hyperthyroidism. The nucleotide sequence reads as follows: TGTGCCAGCAGCCCCCTTCGGTGGGATGAGCAGTTCTTC. Translated, it gives CASSPLRWDEQFF.